This T cell receptor (beta chain) was sequenced in a study of post-analysis software for immune sequencing data. About the research overall: The cohort encompassed relapsing-remitting, secondary progressive and progressive-relapsing multiple sclerosis disease courses.

Study outcomes and limitations: Significantly decreased normalized Chao1 diversity was recorded for multiple sclerosis patients relative to controls. F measure clustering grouped samples strongly by preparation batch. Among roughly 5 TRBV segments more frequent in patients than controls were TRBV5-6, TRBV5-1 and TRBV20-1.

As for this clonotype: Its specificity is unknown.

The CDR3 length is 14 residues. Between the trimmed V and J ends, which lost 6 bases and 4 bases, there was a span of 15 bases. Germline V gives CDR1 LNHNV, CDR2 YYDKDF (reference sequence). Unique molecular identifiers had been added to the TCR beta cDNA libraries. The authors obtained about 520,000 cDNA molecules from roughly 1 to 10 million T cells. Using its own MiXCR run on the PCR reads, TCRdb lists one record per CDR3 protein. The sample lists 450,000 to 700,000 distinct CDR3 sequences; about 40% were seen once. The sequence came from a girl aged 5 to 17 with multiple sclerosis. The chain couples TRBV15 to TRBJ2-5; perhaps TRBD2 as D (5 bases). Source material: blood. CDR3 DNA: TGTGCCACCAGGACTAACGCCGCCCCAGAGACCCAGTACTTC. Translating gives CATRTNAAPETQYF. Variable domain in full (rest from reference TRBV15 and TRBJ2-5): DAMVIQNPRYQVTQFGKPVTLSCSQTLNHNVMYWYQQKSSQAPKLLFHYYDKDFNNEADTPDNFQSRRPNTSFCFLDIRSPGLGDTAMYLCATRTNAAPETQYFGPGTRLLVL.